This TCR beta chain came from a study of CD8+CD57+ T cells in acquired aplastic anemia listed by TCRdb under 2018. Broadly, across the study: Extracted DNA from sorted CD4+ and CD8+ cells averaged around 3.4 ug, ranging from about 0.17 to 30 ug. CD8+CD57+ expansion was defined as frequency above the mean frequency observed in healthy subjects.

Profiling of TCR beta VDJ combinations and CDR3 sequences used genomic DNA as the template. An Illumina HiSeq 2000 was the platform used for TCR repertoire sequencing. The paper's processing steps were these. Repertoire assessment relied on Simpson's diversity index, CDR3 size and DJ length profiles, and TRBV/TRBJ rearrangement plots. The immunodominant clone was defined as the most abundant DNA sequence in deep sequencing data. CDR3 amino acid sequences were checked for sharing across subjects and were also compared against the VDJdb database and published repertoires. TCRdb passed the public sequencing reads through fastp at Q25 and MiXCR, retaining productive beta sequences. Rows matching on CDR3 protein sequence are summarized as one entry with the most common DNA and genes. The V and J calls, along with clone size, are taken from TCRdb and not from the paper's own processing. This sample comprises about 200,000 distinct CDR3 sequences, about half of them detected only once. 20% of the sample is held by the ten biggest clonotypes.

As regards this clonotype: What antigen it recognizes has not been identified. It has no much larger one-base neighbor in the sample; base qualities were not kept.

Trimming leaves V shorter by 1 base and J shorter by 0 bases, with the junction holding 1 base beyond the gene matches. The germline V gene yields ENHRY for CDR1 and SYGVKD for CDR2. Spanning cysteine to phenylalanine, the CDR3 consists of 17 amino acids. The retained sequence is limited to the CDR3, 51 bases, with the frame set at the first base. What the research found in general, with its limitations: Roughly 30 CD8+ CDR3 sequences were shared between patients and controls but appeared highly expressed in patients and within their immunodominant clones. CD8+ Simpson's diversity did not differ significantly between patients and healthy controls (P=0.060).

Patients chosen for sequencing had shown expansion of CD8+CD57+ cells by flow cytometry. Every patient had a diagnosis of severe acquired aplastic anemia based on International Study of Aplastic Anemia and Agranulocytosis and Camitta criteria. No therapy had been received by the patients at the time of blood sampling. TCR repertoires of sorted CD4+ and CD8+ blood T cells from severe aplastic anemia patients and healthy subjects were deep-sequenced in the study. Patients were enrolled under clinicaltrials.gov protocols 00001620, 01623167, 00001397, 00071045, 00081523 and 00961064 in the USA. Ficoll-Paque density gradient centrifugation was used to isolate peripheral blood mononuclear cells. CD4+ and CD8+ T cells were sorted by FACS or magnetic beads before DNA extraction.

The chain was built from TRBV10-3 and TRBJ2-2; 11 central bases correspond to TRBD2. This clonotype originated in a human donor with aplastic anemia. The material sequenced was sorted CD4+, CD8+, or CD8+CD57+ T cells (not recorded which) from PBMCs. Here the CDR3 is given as CAISELAGGPNTGELFF. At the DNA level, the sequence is TGTGCCATCAGTGAGTTAGCGGGGGGGCCGAACACCGGGGAGCTGTTTTTT.